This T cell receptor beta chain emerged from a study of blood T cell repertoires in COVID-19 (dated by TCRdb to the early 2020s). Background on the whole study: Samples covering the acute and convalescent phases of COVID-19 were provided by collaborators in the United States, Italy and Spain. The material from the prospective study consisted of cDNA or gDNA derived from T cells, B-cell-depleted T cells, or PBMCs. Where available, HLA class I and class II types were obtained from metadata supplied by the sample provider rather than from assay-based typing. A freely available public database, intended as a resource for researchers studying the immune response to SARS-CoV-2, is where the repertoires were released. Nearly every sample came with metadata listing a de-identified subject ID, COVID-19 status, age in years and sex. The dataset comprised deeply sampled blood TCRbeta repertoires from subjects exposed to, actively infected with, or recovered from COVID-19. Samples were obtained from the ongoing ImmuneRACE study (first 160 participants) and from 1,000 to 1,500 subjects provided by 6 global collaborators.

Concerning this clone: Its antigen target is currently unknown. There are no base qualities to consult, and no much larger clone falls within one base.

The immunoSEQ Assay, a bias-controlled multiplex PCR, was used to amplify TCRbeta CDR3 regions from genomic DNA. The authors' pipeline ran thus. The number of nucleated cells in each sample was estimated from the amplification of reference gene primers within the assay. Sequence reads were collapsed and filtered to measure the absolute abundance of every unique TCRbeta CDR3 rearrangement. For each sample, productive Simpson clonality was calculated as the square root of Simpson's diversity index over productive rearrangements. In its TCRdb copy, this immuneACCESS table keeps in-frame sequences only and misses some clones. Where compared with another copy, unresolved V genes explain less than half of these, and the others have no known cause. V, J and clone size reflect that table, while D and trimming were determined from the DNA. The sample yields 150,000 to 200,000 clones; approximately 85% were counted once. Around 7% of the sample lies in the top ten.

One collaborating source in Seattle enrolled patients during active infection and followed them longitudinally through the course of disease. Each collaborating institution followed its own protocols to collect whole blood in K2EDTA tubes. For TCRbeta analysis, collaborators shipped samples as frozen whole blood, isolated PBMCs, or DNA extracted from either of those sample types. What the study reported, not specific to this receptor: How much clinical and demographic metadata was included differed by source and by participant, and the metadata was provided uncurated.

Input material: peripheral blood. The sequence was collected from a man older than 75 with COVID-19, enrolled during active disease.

The sequenced DNA is TGTGCCAGCAGTGAAGAGAGTCCCCTAAACTATGGCTACACCTTC. This sequence encodes CASSEESPLNYGYTF. The sequence is built from TRBV6-1 and TRBJ1-2; the D gene is unclear. V loses 1 base, J loses 2 bases, and the germline ends lie 11 bases apart. According to the germline V gene, CDR1 reads MNHNS and CDR2 reads SASEGT. From cysteine to phenylalanine, the CDR3 is 15 amino acids long. The sequence is cut down to CDR3 DNA, 45 bases in frame from base 1.